The TCR beta chain under discussion was sequenced for a study of T-cell memory formation after mild COVID-19. The overall study: In these data, TCR clusters were largely donor specific.

Worth noting for this clonotype: Antigen: not known.

The study, taken as a whole, reports: Pre-infection memory carried some responding clones, suggesting that cross-reactive memory joined. Later expanders leaned CD4+, whereas day 15 to 85 contracting clones were balanced CD4/CD8.

Constant-segment-primed 5'RACE gave TCR alpha and TCR beta cDNA libraries with sample barcodes and UMIs. TCRdb recomputed calls from the 5' RACE reads with MiXCR, one row per CDR3 protein. The sample lists 98,000 or so distinct CDR3 sequences, 18% occurring once. V dropped 3 bases and J dropped 3 bases, with 12 bases sitting between them. This CDR3 contains 14 residues. The germline gives CDR1 MNHNS, CDR2 SASEGT. The sequenced material came from PBMCs or a T cell subset sorted from them (not recorded which). This TCR was sampled from a man in his late teens or twenties who had mild COVID-19 (a few samples of this study predate the infection). Cell type and time point are not known. The rearrangement uses TRBV6-1 and TRBJ2-7, with D possibly matching TRBD1 (6 bases). CDR3 DNA: TGTGCCAGCAGTGAGGGACATCGAGTCTACGAGCAGTACTTC. Protein sequence: CASSEGHRVYEQYF.